The next 28 T cell receptor beta chains were all read from a single sample in a study of blood T cell repertoires in COVID-19. Data came from immunoSEQ multiplex PCR; TCRdb stores just in-frame clones and leaves some out. This table holds some 240,000 clones, approximately 79% found once. The source material was PBMCs or T cells enriched from blood (not recorded which). These receptors all come from a young man with acute COVID-19.

The CDR3 region has the DNA TGTGCCAGCAGCTTAGAAGCAAGGACAGGGTTGAGAGATACGCAGTATTTT. The encoded protein is CASSLEARTGLRDTQYF. V is TRBV11-2 and J is TRBJ2-3, with 8 bases aligning to TRBD1. CDR3 length: 17 amino acids. Germline assignment: CDR1 SGHAT and CDR2 FQNNGV. J was trimmed by 5 bases and V by 0 bases; bases with no gene match: 10.

This chain joins TRBV28 and TRBJ1-4; TRBD1 is a possible D gene (6 bases). Trimming shortened V by 5 bases and J by 0 bases, and 13 bases separated the two germline ends. The CDR3 is made up of 16 amino acids. In germline, CDR1 is MDHEN, CDR2 SYDVKM. In nucleotides, the CDR3 is TGTGCCAGCAGTGGGGTGGGGGCCACAACTAATGAAAAACTGTTTTTT. It translates to CASSGVGATTNEKLFF. The full variable domain, rest sourced from reference TRBV28 and TRBJ1-4, is DVKVTQSSRYLVKRTGEKVFLECVQDMDHENMFWYRQDPGLGLRLIYFSYDVKMKEKGDIPEGYSVSREKKERFSLILESASTNQTSMYLCASSGVGATTNEKLFFGSGTQLSVL.

The J gene is TRBJ2-1, the V gene TRBV19; 7 bases are a match to TRBD2. Trimming took 4 bases from V and 5 from J; bases not matched to a gene: 8. Germline V gene lookup returns CDR1 LNHDA and CDR2 SQIVND (reference sequence). This CDR3 has 15 amino acids. CDR3 nucleotide sequence: TGTGCCAGTAGTAGTAACGGCGGGAGCCACAATGAGCAGTTCTTC. Residues: CASSSNGGSHNEQFF.

Worth noting for this clone: Other DNA sequences from this sample encode an identical CDR3 as well. This chain links TRBV20-1 with TRBJ2-1; no clear D. This CDR3 is built from 10 residues. Trimming stripped 6 bases from V and 4 bases from J, with 4 bases between. The V gene's germline CDR1 is DFQATT and CDR2 SNEGSKA (reference sequence). CDR3 nucleotide sequence: TGCAGTGCCGGTTACAATGAGCAGTTCTTC. Protein: CSAGYNEQFF.

The chain links TRBV4-1 to TRBJ1-3; no definite D call. Germline V gene sequence: CDR1 MGHRA, CDR2 YSYEKL. The length of the CDR3 is 16 residues. V was clipped by 4 bases and J by 4 bases, with 17 bases between them. This chain's CDR3 is CASSPSGGDRGNTIYF. The CDR3 DNA sequence: TGCGCCAGCAGCCCTTCGGGCGGGGATAGAGGAAACACCATATATTTT.

J is TRBJ1-6 and V is TRBV2, with TRBD1 matching 10 bases. The V and J ends lost 4 bases and 9 bases, in that order; junction bases with no gene match: 3. This CDR3 comprises 14 residues. CDR1 and CDR2 from the germline V gene are SNHLY and FYNNEI. CDR3 nucleotides: TGTGCCAGCAGTGGACAGGGGGCCATTTCACCCCTCCACTTT. Amino acids: CASSGQGAISPLHF.

This clone was counted once. The CDR3 nucleotides read TGCGCCAGCAGCCAAATAACCCAGGGTTTGGCTAATGAAAAACTGTTTTTT. Its translation is CASSQITQGLANEKLFF. The chain is built from TRBV4-3 and TRBJ1-4; D is perhaps TRBD1 (5 bases). Trimming shortened V by 2 bases and J by 3 bases, and 16 bases separated the two germline ends. The CDR3 spans 17 residues. Germline lookup yields CDR1 LGHNA and CDR2 YSLEER.

The CDR3 DNA is TGTGCCAGCAGCTTGACAGGTTTGGACTATGGCTACACCTTC. Translated, it gives CASSLTGLDYGYTF. The chain recombines TRBV5-4 with TRBJ1-2; tentative D call: TRBD1 (5 bases). V gave up 1 base and J gave up 3 bases, with 10 bases separating them. In germline, CDR1 is SGHNT, CDR2 YYREEE (reference sequence). The CDR3 loop spans 14 amino acids.

This clone was seen only a few times. This CDR3 is also generated by other DNA sequences in the sample. The chain has TRBV5-1 and TRBJ2-3, with D possibly TRBD1 on 6 matching bases. Germline lookup yields CDR1 SGHRS and CDR2 YFSETQ. V gave up 2 bases and J gave up 1 base, with 11 bases separating them. The CDR3 spans 15 residues. CDR3 bases: TGCGCCAGCAGCTTAAGGGGGACCCGCACAGATACGCAGTATTTT. Translating it yields CASSLRGTRTDTQYF.

In DNA, the CDR3 is TGTGCCAGTCGACAGGGGCCACCGGGGGGCTACACCTTC. Protein product: CASRQGPPGGYTF. V usage is TRBV19 and J usage is TRBJ1-2; 8 bases fit TRBD1. V gave up 8 bases and J gave up 8 bases; unmatched junction bases: 10. The CDR3 has 13 amino acids. The germline V gene encodes CDR1 LNHDA and CDR2 SQIVND (reference sequence). Supplemented by reference TRBV19 and TRBJ1-2, the full variable domain reads DGGITQSPKYLFRKEGQNVTLSCEQNLNHDAMYWYRQDPGQGLRLIYYSQIVNDFQKGDIAEGYSVSREKKESFPLTVTSAQKNPTAFYLCASRQGPPGGYTFGSGTRLTVV.

The chain recombines TRBV19 with TRBJ2-5; 7 positions match TRBD2. The CDR3 is 19 residues long. Trimming removed 2 bases from V and 4 bases from J; junction bases left unmatched: 19. The germline V gene encodes CDR1 LNHDA and CDR2 SQIVND (reference sequence). The CDR3 loop is CASSIMMVGGGPSLETQYF. For the CDR3, the DNA is TGTGCCAGTAGTATAATGATGGTTGGGGGAGGGCCCTCTTTAGAGACCCAGTACTTC.

This chain uses TRBV6-5 with TRBJ2-7; 7 bases fit TRBD1. V lost 6 bases and J lost 6; bases outside the gene matches: 14. The CDR3 runs to 15 residues. Germline CDR1 and CDR2: MNHEY and SVGAGI. This CDR3 reads CASRIDRASVGEQYV. The CDR3 nucleotides are TGTGCCAGCAGAATCGACAGGGCGTCCGTCGGCGAGCAGTACGTC.

This clone was recorded a few times. Germline and junction disagree at one end, which may indicate a read error. This sequence joins TRBV5-1 and TRBJ2-1, with D perhaps matching TRBD2 (6 bases). Germline V gene data show CDR1 as SGHRS and CDR2 as YFSETQ. This CDR3 region has 13 residues. CDR3 sequence reads: CASHGGGAGEQFF. The CDR3 DNA reads TGTGCCAGCCACGGAGGCGGGGCCGGGGAGCAGTTCTTC.

The V gene is TRBV7-2, the J gene TRBJ1-5; maybe TRBD1 (6 bases). This CDR3 is 14 amino acids long. CDR1 and CDR2 from the germline V gene are SGHTA and FQGNSA. Trimming stripped 2 bases from V and 3 bases from J, with 8 bases between. In DNA form, the CDR3 reads TGTGCCAGCAGCTTATACAGGGTCAATCAGCCCCAGCATTTT. Encoded protein: CASSLYRVNQPQHF.

This sequence joins TRBV2 and TRBJ2-3; weak D call: TRBD1 (5 bases). The CDR3 is 15 residues long. Trimming left V 4 bases short and J 2 bases short, with 13 bases between. Germline-derived CDR1 and CDR2 are SNHLY and FYNNEI. CDR3 sequence reads: CASSVQDRPTDTQYF. The CDR3, as DNA: TGTGCCAGCAGTGTACAGGACCGCCCCACAGATACGCAGTATTTT.

The chain employs TRBV5-8 and TRBJ1-3, with D maybe TRBD1 (6 bases). The germline V gene encodes CDR1 SGHTS and CDR2 YDEGEE. Trimming removed 4 bases at V and 2 bases at J, with 13 bases between. The CDR3 runs to 15 residues. The chain's CDR3 is CASSQGTKAGNTIYF. Here the CDR3 DNA reads TGTGCCAGCAGCCAAGGGACAAAAGCTGGAAACACCATATATTTT. Full variable domain (missing parts from reference TRBV5-8 and TRBJ1-3): EAGVTQSPTHLIKTRGQQATLRCSPISGHTSVYWYQQALGLGLQFLLWYDEGEERNRGNFPPRFSGRQFPNYSSELNVNALELEDSALYLCASSQGTKAGNTIYFGEGSWLTVV.

The CDR3 DNA reads TGTGCCAGCAGCTACAGGGGCGATGAGCAGTTCTTC. Amino acids: CASSYRGDEQFF. The rearrangement uses TRBV25-1 and TRBJ2-1; 7 bases are a match to TRBD1. The CDR3 contains 12 residues. CDR1 and CDR2 from the germline V gene are MGHDK and SYGVNS. The junction had 4 bases not matched to a gene; V was cut back by 6 bases and J by 8 bases.

The rearrangement joins TRBV7-8 to TRBJ2-7, with TRBD2 identical over 7 bases. Per germline, CDR1 SGHVS and CDR2 FQNEAQ. The CDR3 runs to 14 residues. V gave up 5 bases and J gave up 6 bases; unmatched junction bases: 10. CDR3 DNA: TGTGCCAGCAGCCTCCGGGGAGGGTCGGGCGAGCAGTACGTC. The encoded protein is CASSLRGGSGEQYV.

The chain carries TRBV5-1 and TRBJ2-5, with 7 bases identical to TRBD1. The germline CDR1 and CDR2 sequences are SGHRS and YFSETQ. J gave up 2 bases and V 4 bases, and 8 bases lay outside the gene matches. The CDR3 has 15 amino acids. The CDR3 DNA sequence: TGCGCCAGCAGCAGGAATGACAGGGATCAAGAGACCCAGTACTTC. As protein: CASSRNDRDQETQYF.

This clone showed up just a few times. V usage is TRBV6-1 and J usage is TRBJ2-1; TRBD2 matches at 7 bases. The CDR3 runs 13 residues. Germline CDR1 reads MNHNS; CDR2 reads SASEGT. V shed 3 bases and J 11 bases; nucleotides not matched to a gene: 7. The CDR3 loop is CASSEIKRGQQFF. CDR3 sequence (DNA): TGTGCCAGCAGTGAGATCAAGCGGGGTCAGCAGTTCTTC.

The rearrangement joins TRBV19 to TRBJ1-6; TRBD1 is a possible D gene (6 bases). The CDR3 runs to 15 residues. V lost 8 bases and J lost 8, with 19 bases in between. Germline V gives CDR1 LNHDA, CDR2 SQIVND (reference sequence). CDR3 in amino acids: CASGISVGADSPLHF. The DNA of the CDR3 is TGTGCCAGTGGGATATCCGTGGGGGCCGATTCACCCCTCCACTTT.

The CDR3 region is CAWSPSGVYEQYV. CDR3 bases: TGTGCCTGGAGCCCAAGCGGGGTCTACGAGCAGTACGTC. This chain links TRBV30 with TRBJ2-7; 7 bases are shared with TRBD2. This CDR3 is built from 13 residues. With 3 bases clipped from V and 3 bases from J, the junction kept 5 bases outside the gene matches. From germline, CDR1 is GTSNPN and CDR2 SVGIG (reference sequence).

This clone has a single count. The chain employs TRBV6-5 and TRBJ2-2, with 11 bases identical to TRBD2. CDR1 and CDR2 from the germline V gene are MNHEY and SVGAGI. V trimming: 5 bases; J trimming: 4 bases; junction bases outside the gene matches: 3. The CDR3 totals 15 residues. CDR3 residues: CASSRGTSGTGELFF. The CDR3 region has the DNA TGTGCCAGCAGTCGCGGGACTAGCGGCACCGGGGAGCTGTTTTTT.

This clone was observed a handful of times. J is TRBJ2-1 and V is TRBV2; a weak D match, TRBD2 (6 bases). CDR3 size: 16 residues. V was cut by 4 bases and J by 0 bases, with 13 bases left in between. The germline gives CDR1 SNHLY, CDR2 FYNNEI. For the CDR3, the DNA is TGTGCCAGCAGTGCCGGGACTCAGAGCTCCTACAATGAGCAGTTCTTC. Translated, it gives CASSAGTQSSYNEQFF.

The chain joins TRBV6-5 to TRBJ1-5, with 8 bases lining up with TRBD1. Germline CDR1 is MNHEY and CDR2 is SVGAGI. The CDR3 is made up of 15 amino acids. V was clipped by 6 bases and J by 5 bases; unmatched bases: 9. In nucleotides, the CDR3 is TGTGCCAGCAGAGGACAGGGCCCAAAACATCAGCCCCAGCATTTT. It yields the protein CASRGQGPKHQPQHF.

This clone was detected only once. The chain employs TRBV11-3 and TRBJ2-2; D unresolved. Trimming took 1 base from V and 4 from J, leaving 4 bases between them. CDR3 length: 13 residues. The germline CDR1 and CDR2 sequences are SGHNT and YENEEA. Written as DNA, the CDR3 is TGTGCCAGCAGCTTAGTTAGCACCGGGGAGCTGTTTTTT. Protein sequence: CASSLVSTGELFF.

This clone has only a few counts. This chain uses TRBV18 with TRBJ1-1; 7 bases line up with TRBD1. The CDR3 has 13 amino acids. V was clipped by 6 bases and J by 8 bases; unmatched bases: 9. Germline CDR1 is KGHSH and CDR2 is LQKENI. The CDR3 region is CASSSYDREEAFF. Written as DNA, the CDR3 is TGTGCCAGCTCCTCATATGACAGGGAGGAAGCTTTCTTT.

CDR3 sequence: CASSERDRAYEQYV. For the CDR3, the DNA is TGTGCCAGCAGTGAGAGGGACAGAGCCTACGAGCAGTACGTC. The rearrangement uses TRBV6-1 and TRBJ2-7; TRBD1 matches at 7 bases. The V gene end was trimmed by 3 bases and the J gene end by 2 bases; junction bases not matched to a gene: 4. In germline, CDR1 is MNHNS, CDR2 SASEGT. This CDR3 has 14 residues.